This T cell receptor beta chain is drawn from a study of a mutant IDH1 vaccine in newly diagnosed glioma. At the level of the study: Onset of vaccination occurred 4-6 weeks following radiotherapy alone, or with temozolomide cycles. Treated patients, about 60% male and around 38% female, averaged about 40 years of age. Receipt of radiotherapy, temozolomide, or both preceded the study, and most received both.

TCRdb keeps only in-frame clones here, not all; method: immunoSEQ multiplex PCR. Of tens of thousands of clones listed, roughly 76% are singletons. On this clone itself: No antigen is known for it.

Unmatched junction bases numbered 8, after V lost 3 bases and J lost 3 bases. Germline V lookup: CDR1 SGHNT, CDR2 YYREEE (reference sequence). The CDR3 runs 16 residues. The sample's time point: week 47, end of study. A 20-mer mutant IDH1 peptide at 300 ug was injected subcutaneously with topical imiquimod. The TCR originated in a man aged 50 to 59 with glioma. Specimen: PBMCs, collected from a glioma patient whose treatment included an IDH1 peptide vaccine. The chain links TRBV5-4 to TRBJ2-3, with 9 bases aligning to TRBD1. CDR3 in amino acids: CASSYLDRGVTDTQYF. In nucleotides, the CDR3 is TGTGCCAGCAGCTACTTAGACAGGGGGGTAACAGATACGCAGTATTTT.